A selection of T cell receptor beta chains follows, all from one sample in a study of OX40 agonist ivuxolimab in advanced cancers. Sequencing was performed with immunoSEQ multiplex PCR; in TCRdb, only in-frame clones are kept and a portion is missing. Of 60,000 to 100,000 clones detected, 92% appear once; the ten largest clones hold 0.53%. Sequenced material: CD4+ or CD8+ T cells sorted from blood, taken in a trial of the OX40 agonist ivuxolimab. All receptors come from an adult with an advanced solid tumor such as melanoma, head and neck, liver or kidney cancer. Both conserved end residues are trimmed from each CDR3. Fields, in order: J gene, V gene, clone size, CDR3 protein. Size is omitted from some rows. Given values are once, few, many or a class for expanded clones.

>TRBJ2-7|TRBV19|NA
ASSPGGAVTSGNYEQY
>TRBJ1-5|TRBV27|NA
ASSPRTPSNQPQH
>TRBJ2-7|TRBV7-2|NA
ASSLGGWGPSEQY
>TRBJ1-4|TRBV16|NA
ASSPNTEEKLF
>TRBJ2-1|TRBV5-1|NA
ASSSQGYYNPYNEQF
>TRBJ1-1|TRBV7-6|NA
ASQQGINTEAF
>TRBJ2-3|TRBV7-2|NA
ASSLRSQRRSTDTQY
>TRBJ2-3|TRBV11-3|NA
ASSLDTDTQY
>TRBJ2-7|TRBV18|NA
ASSPGVTYEQY
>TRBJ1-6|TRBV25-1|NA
ASSAQQGSGDNSPLH
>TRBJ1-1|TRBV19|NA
ASSEGTGGKTEAF
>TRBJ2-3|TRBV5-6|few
ASSLPGGSTQY
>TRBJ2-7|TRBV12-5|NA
ASGPRGGDYEQY
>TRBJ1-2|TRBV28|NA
ASSPAQIQAYGYT
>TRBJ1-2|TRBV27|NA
AINSISGTAKSRGYT
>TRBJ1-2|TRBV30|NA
ACQGRNYGYT
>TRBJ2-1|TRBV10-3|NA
AIRKTGDSYNEQF
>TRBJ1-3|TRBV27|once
ASSLFGTGSGNTIY
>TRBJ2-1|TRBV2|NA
ASSGVRLAGINEQF
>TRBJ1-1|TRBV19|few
ASSIGTGPDTEAF
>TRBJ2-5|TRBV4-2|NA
ASSLNLAYQETQY
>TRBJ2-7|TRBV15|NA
ATEDRGGSYEQY
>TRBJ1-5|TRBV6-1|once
ASSRDRENQPQH
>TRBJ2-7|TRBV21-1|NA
ASSKRRTGAHEQY
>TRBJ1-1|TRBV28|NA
ASSLPGALNTEAF
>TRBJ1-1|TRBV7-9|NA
ASSLFRENTEAF
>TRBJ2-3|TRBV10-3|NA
AISVAGNTDTQY
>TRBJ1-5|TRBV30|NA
AWSETGGGLAQH
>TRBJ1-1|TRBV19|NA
ASSILTYTEAF
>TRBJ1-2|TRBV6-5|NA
ASSYSGAAVRGYT
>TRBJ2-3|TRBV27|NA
ASSTSRGVRIDTQY
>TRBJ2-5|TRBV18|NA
ASSSGQGMNSETQY
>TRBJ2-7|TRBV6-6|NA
ATASSGTAVRQY
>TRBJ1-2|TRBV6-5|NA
ASRETNYGYT
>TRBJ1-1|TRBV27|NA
ASSYRGQGTEAF
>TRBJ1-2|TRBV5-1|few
ASTWGGTPYGYT
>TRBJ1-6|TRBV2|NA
ASRGRNNSPLH
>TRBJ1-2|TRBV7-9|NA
ASSLNPTGPYRYYGYT
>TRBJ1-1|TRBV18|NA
ASSLTQDISSMNTEAF
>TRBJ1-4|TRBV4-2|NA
ASSQARQTNEKLF
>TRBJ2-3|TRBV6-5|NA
ASSYLSSTDTQY
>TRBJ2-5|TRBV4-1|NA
ASSQEPGVTAGRKETQY
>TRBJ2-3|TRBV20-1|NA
SAHEADTQY
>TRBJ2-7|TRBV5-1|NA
ASSLGDGYEQY
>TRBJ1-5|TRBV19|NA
ASSYRTGDNQPQH
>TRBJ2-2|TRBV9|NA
ASSATSGVNTGELF
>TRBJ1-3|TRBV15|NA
ATSRAEISSGNTIY
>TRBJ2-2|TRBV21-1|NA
ASSKGRAGVRTGELF
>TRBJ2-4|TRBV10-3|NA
ATSPRGQTKNIQY
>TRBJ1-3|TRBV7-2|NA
ASSLGSQGAGNTIY
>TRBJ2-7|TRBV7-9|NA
ASSLDRGLSYEQY
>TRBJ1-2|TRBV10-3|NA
AISDRVDNYGYT